This TCR beta chain was identified during a study of blood T cell repertoires in COVID-19. The CDR3 has 16 residues. After removal of 0 bases from V and 1 base from J, the junction contained 5 bases not matched to a gene. The V gene's germline CDR1 is SGDLS and CDR2 YYNGEE. The table came from immunoSEQ multiplex PCR; TCRdb's copy has only in-frame clones and leaves some out. This sample has just under 150,000 clones; 84% occur once, and the top ten carry around 5%. The chain links TRBV9 to TRBJ2-5; 8 positions agree with TRBD2. This clonotype was obtained from a human donor in a cohort sampled during active COVID-19. Source material: peripheral blood. The CDR3 sequence: CASSVATGLAQETQYF. The CDR3 region has the DNA TGTGCCAGCAGCGTAGCTACTGGACTAGCCCAAGAGACCCAGTACTTC.